This is a list of T cell receptor beta chains from one sample in a study of T-cell memory formation after mild COVID-19. One entry per CDR3 protein, called by TCRdb with MiXCR from the 5' RACE reads. The table records about 90,000 distinct CDR3 sequences, about 14% of them present only once. The sample consisted of PBMCs or a T cell subset sorted from them (not recorded which). The receptors were sampled from a man aged 18 to 29 who had mild COVID-19 (a few samples of this study predate the infection). Cell type and time point are not known. CDR3s include the opening cysteine and the closing phenylalanine or tryptophan. D genes are given only for firm matches. Clone size is given for some rows only: seen once, a few or many times, or a class if the clone is expanded.

abundance: -
v_gene: TRBV12-3/TRBV12-4
d_gene: -
j_gene: TRBJ2-5
CDR3nt: TGTGCCAGCAGTTTTGCGGGGACAGACCAAGAGACCCAGTACTTC
CDR3aa: CASSFAGTDQETQYF

abundance: -
v_gene: TRBV5-1
d_gene: -
j_gene: TRBJ2-1
CDR3nt: TGCGCCAGCAGCTTTTTAGCGGACAGCTCCTACAATGAGCAGTTCTTC
CDR3aa: CASSFLADSSYNEQFF

abundance: -
v_gene: TRBV7-6
d_gene: -
j_gene: TRBJ2-5
CDR3nt: TGTGCCAGCAGCCCCGCCTTAGGGCTCCGTCAGACCCAGTACTTC
CDR3aa: CASSPALGLRQTQYF

abundance: few
v_gene: TRBV20-1
d_gene: TRBD1
j_gene: TRBJ2-2
CDR3nt: TGCAGTGCTAGAGAGGGGACAGGGAACACCGGGGAGCTGTTTTTT
CDR3aa: CSAREGTGNTGELFF

abundance: -
v_gene: TRBV9
d_gene: -
j_gene: TRBJ1-1
CDR3nt: TGTGCCAGCAGCGTAGCCCCCGAAGGACGGAACACTGAAGCTTTCTTT
CDR3aa: CASSVAPEGRNTEAFF

abundance: -
v_gene: TRBV7-9
d_gene: -
j_gene: TRBJ1-5
CDR3nt: TGTGCCAGCAGCTTAGGGTTTGATCAGCCCCAGCATTTT
CDR3aa: CASSLGFDQPQHF

abundance: -
v_gene: TRBV12-1
d_gene: -
j_gene: TRBJ2-5
CDR3nt: TGTGCCAGCAGCGCCGGGACTCGGGGTGAGACCCAGTACTTC
CDR3aa: CASSAGTRGETQYF

abundance: -
v_gene: TRBV24-1
d_gene: TRBD1
j_gene: TRBJ1-4
CDR3nt: TGTGCCACCAGTACGGGACAGGGTCCAACTAATGAAAAACTGTTTTTT
CDR3aa: CATSTGQGPTNEKLFF

abundance: few
v_gene: TRBV19
d_gene: -
j_gene: TRBJ1-1
CDR3nt: TGTGCCAGTAGTATAGATAGGGGCACTGAAGCTTTCTTT
CDR3aa: CASSIDRGTEAFF

abundance: few
v_gene: TRBV6-2/TRBV6-3
d_gene: -
j_gene: TRBJ1-5
CDR3nt: TGTGCCAGCAGTATCCTATGGGGGCCCCTACAGCCCCAGCATTTT
CDR3aa: CASSILWGPLQPQHF

abundance: many
v_gene: TRBV11-2
d_gene: TRBD2
j_gene: TRBJ2-3
CDR3nt: TGTGCCAGCAGCTTAAATTACGACACTAGCGGGGGAAACCTAGATACGCAGTATTTT
CDR3aa: CASSLNYDTSGGNLDTQYF

abundance: -
v_gene: TRBV6-5
d_gene: TRBD1
j_gene: TRBJ1-1
CDR3nt: TGTGCCAGCAGTTATCGACAGGGGTTGAACACTGAAGCTTTCTTT
CDR3aa: CASSYRQGLNTEAFF

abundance: few
v_gene: TRBV12-3/TRBV12-4
d_gene: -
j_gene: TRBJ2-3
CDR3nt: TGTGCCAGCAGTCAAACCTCAGACACAGATACGCAGTATTTT
CDR3aa: CASSQTSDTDTQYF

abundance: few
v_gene: TRBV4-3
d_gene: -
j_gene: TRBJ1-2
CDR3nt: TGCGCCAGCAGCCTCCTATCGGGATCCGGCTACACCTTC
CDR3aa: CASSLLSGSGYTF

abundance: -
v_gene: TRBV4-1
d_gene: TRBD2
j_gene: TRBJ2-1
CDR3nt: TGCGCCAGCAGCCAAGGACTAGCGGGGGGTCTGGTGTACGATGAGCAGTTCTTC
CDR3aa: CASSQGLAGGLVYDEQFF

abundance: medium-sized
v_gene: TRBV4-2
d_gene: TRBD2
j_gene: TRBJ2-3
CDR3nt: TGTGCCAGCAGCCAAGATCGGGGGGGCACAGATACGCAGTATTTT
CDR3aa: CASSQDRGGTDTQYF

abundance: -
v_gene: TRBV6-5
d_gene: -
j_gene: TRBJ2-5
CDR3nt: TGTGCCAGCAGCCAACGACAGGACGCCGTAATTGAGACCCAGTACTTC
CDR3aa: CASSQRQDAVIETQYF

abundance: few
v_gene: TRBV4-2
d_gene: -
j_gene: TRBJ2-3
CDR3nt: TGTGCCAGCAGCCAAGCCCCTCGGGCAACAGATACGCAGTATTTT
CDR3aa: CASSQAPRATDTQYF

abundance: few
v_gene: TRBV7-2
d_gene: TRBD1
j_gene: TRBJ1-4
CDR3nt: TGTGCCAGCAGCCCCACGGGGACAGCCCTCCCTGCCGGTAATGAAAAACTGTTTTTT
CDR3aa: CASSPTGTALPAGNEKLFF

abundance: many
v_gene: TRBV6-6
d_gene: -
j_gene: TRBJ2-1
CDR3nt: TGTGCCAGCAGTTACGGGCGCCTCAATGAGCAGTTCTTC
CDR3aa: CASSYGRLNEQFF

abundance: few
v_gene: TRBV7-8
d_gene: -
j_gene: TRBJ2-7
CDR3nt: TGTGCCAGCAGCTCCAACAGGGCGAATGCCTACGAGCAGTACTTC
CDR3aa: CASSSNRANAYEQYF

abundance: few
v_gene: TRBV4-1
d_gene: -
j_gene: TRBJ2-5
CDR3nt: TGCGCCAGCAGCCAACCCGGGGACCAAGAGACCCAGTACTTC
CDR3aa: CASSQPGDQETQYF

abundance: few
v_gene: TRBV29-1
d_gene: -
j_gene: TRBJ1-5
CDR3nt: TGCAGCGTTGGAGCAGGGGAGTATCAGCCCCAGCATTTT
CDR3aa: CSVGAGEYQPQHF

abundance: -
v_gene: TRBV5-1
d_gene: TRBD1
j_gene: TRBJ2-2
CDR3nt: TGCGCCAGCAGCTTCGAGACAGGGATGACCGGGGAGCTGTTTTTT
CDR3aa: CASSFETGMTGELFF

abundance: -
v_gene: TRBV6-2/TRBV6-3
d_gene: -
j_gene: TRBJ2-3
CDR3nt: TGTGCCAGCAGTCAATCCTACGCGGGGACCTCTAGCACAGATACGCAGTATTTT
CDR3aa: CASSQSYAGTSSTDTQYF

abundance: -
v_gene: TRBV5-1
d_gene: -
j_gene: TRBJ2-1
CDR3nt: TGCGCCAGCAGCTTGGCTGGGGGGTACACTGAGCAGTTCTTC
CDR3aa: CASSLAGGYTEQFF

abundance: few
v_gene: TRBV11-3
d_gene: -
j_gene: TRBJ1-5
CDR3nt: TGTGCCAGCAGCTTACAGCGGGGCAATCAGCCCCAGCATTTT
CDR3aa: CASSLQRGNQPQHF

abundance: few
v_gene: TRBV4-3
d_gene: -
j_gene: TRBJ1-4
CDR3nt: TGCGCCAGCAGCCAAGACAGGGAGAAACTGTTTTTT
CDR3aa: CASSQDREKLFF

abundance: -
v_gene: TRBV5-5
d_gene: TRBD2
j_gene: TRBJ2-1
CDR3nt: TGTGCCAGCAGCATTAGCGGGGGGCGATCCTACAATGAGCAGTTCTTC
CDR3aa: CASSISGGRSYNEQFF

abundance: many
v_gene: TRBV5-1
d_gene: TRBD1
j_gene: TRBJ2-7
CDR3nt: TGCGCCAGCGGAGACAGGGGGCCCTACGAGCAGTACTTC
CDR3aa: CASGDRGPYEQYF

abundance: few
v_gene: TRBV5-1
d_gene: -
j_gene: TRBJ2-1
CDR3nt: TGCGCCAGCAGCTTAGCAGGGCCCTCCTACAATGAGCAGTTCTTC
CDR3aa: CASSLAGPSYNEQFF

abundance: -
v_gene: TRBV12-3/TRBV12-4
d_gene: -
j_gene: TRBJ1-2
CDR3nt: TGTGCCAGCAGGGGATCCTATGGCTACACCTTC
CDR3aa: CASRGSYGYTF

abundance: many
v_gene: TRBV12-3/TRBV12-4
d_gene: -
j_gene: TRBJ2-3
CDR3nt: TGTGCCAGCAGTTGGGCAGTCACAGATACGCAGTATTTT
CDR3aa: CASSWAVTDTQYF

abundance: few
v_gene: TRBV7-2
d_gene: -
j_gene: TRBJ1-5
CDR3nt: TGTGCCAGCAGCTTAGGCCCGACTGGCAATCAGCCCCAGCATTTT
CDR3aa: CASSLGPTGNQPQHF

abundance: -
v_gene: TRBV2
d_gene: TRBD1
j_gene: TRBJ2-1
CDR3nt: TGTGCCAGCAGGGGACAGCTTAATGAGCAGTTCTTC
CDR3aa: CASRGQLNEQFF

abundance: many
v_gene: TRBV29-1
d_gene: -
j_gene: TRBJ1-1
CDR3nt: TGCAGCGTTGATACGACAGAGGGGAACACTGAAGCTTTCTTT
CDR3aa: CSVDTTEGNTEAFF

abundance: few
v_gene: TRBV19
d_gene: -
j_gene: TRBJ2-1
CDR3nt: TGTGCCAGTAGTATAGAAGGTGTGTGGGACTCCTACAATGAGCAGTTCTTC
CDR3aa: CASSIEGVWDSYNEQFF

abundance: -
v_gene: TRBV12-3/TRBV12-4
d_gene: -
j_gene: TRBJ2-3
CDR3nt: TGTGCCAGCAGCCAGCCCTGGGGGGGGCCAGATACGCAGTATTTT
CDR3aa: CASSQPWGGPDTQYF

abundance: few
v_gene: TRBV4-3
d_gene: -
j_gene: TRBJ1-1
CDR3nt: TGCGCCAGCAGCCAAGAATTCGGTCTTGACACTGAAGCTTTCTTT
CDR3aa: CASSQEFGLDTEAFF

abundance: -
v_gene: TRBV5-4
d_gene: -
j_gene: TRBJ1-1
CDR3nt: TGTGCCAGCAGTTCCGACGAGAACACTGAAGCTTTCTTT
CDR3aa: CASSSDENTEAFF

abundance: -
v_gene: TRBV25-1
d_gene: -
j_gene: TRBJ1-5
CDR3nt: TGTGCCAGCAGTGAACCAGAGAGGTGTTCTCAGCCCCAGCATTTT
CDR3aa: CASSEPERCSQPQHF

abundance: many
v_gene: TRBV27
d_gene: TRBD2
j_gene: TRBJ2-1
CDR3nt: TGTGCCAGCAGTTTATGGGCGGGGGGGCCAATTTCCAATGAGCAGTTCTTC
CDR3aa: CASSLWAGGPISNEQFF

abundance: -
v_gene: TRBV5-8
d_gene: TRBD1
j_gene: TRBJ1-1
CDR3nt: TGTGCCAGTGCCGGGACAGTGGCCCAGGGAGCTTTCTTT
CDR3aa: CASAGTVAQGAFF

abundance: many
v_gene: TRBV2
d_gene: TRBD1
j_gene: TRBJ2-3
CDR3nt: TGTGCCAGGAGGGACAGTGAGCAGTATTTT
CDR3aa: CARRDSEQYF

abundance: -
v_gene: TRBV12-3/TRBV12-4
d_gene: -
j_gene: TRBJ1-5
CDR3nt: TGTGCCAGCAGTTTAGCGCAAGGGGTCAGGCAGCCCCAGCATTTT
CDR3aa: CASSLAQGVRQPQHF

abundance: -
v_gene: TRBV29-1
d_gene: -
j_gene: TRBJ2-1
CDR3nt: TGCAGCGCACAGGGCGGCTACAATGAGCAGTTCTTC
CDR3aa: CSAQGGYNEQFF

abundance: -
v_gene: TRBV12-3/TRBV12-4
d_gene: TRBD1
j_gene: TRBJ2-3
CDR3nt: TGTGCCAGCAGTCCGAGGGGGCCGGATACGCAGTATTTT
CDR3aa: CASSPRGPDTQYF

abundance: many
v_gene: TRBV5-6
d_gene: -
j_gene: TRBJ2-7
CDR3nt: TGTGCCAGCACCCATAGCGGTGGGTCTAAGGAGCAGTACTTC
CDR3aa: CASTHSGGSKEQYF

abundance: -
v_gene: TRBV4-3
d_gene: -
j_gene: TRBJ2-3
CDR3nt: TGCGCCAGCAGCACAGACAGGACCACAGATACGCAGTATTTT
CDR3aa: CASSTDRTTDTQYF